These 23 T cell receptor beta chains share one sample of origin, sequenced in a study of blood T cell repertoires in COVID-19. The table came from immunoSEQ multiplex PCR; TCRdb's copy has only in-frame clones and leaves some out. Of about 86,000 clones listed, around 86% are singletons. Sequenced material: peripheral blood. The receptors shown here come from a human donor in a cohort sampled during active COVID-19.

The V call is TRBV27, the J call TRBJ2-7; D may be TRBD2 (6 bases). Trimming cost V 5 bases and J 2 bases, with 19 bases left between them. CDR1 is MNHEY and CDR2 is SMNVEV in the germline V gene (reference sequence). This CDR3 spans 16 amino acids. The CDR3 protein is CASSPDPGREPYEQYF. For the CDR3, the DNA is TGTGCCAGCAGTCCAGACCCGGGGCGGGAACCCTACGAGCAGTACTTC.

This clone was observed once. The V call is TRBV5-1, the J call TRBJ1-2, with TRBD1 identical over 10 bases. The CDR3 runs to 16 residues. The V segment lost 2 bases and the J segment 7 bases; nucleotides outside the gene matches: 11. CDR1 SGHRS and CDR2 YFSETQ come from the germline V gene. The CDR3, as DNA: TGCGCCAGCAGCTTAGGACAGGGGGTACTACAACCTGGCTACACCTTC. The encoded protein is CASSLGQGVLQPGYTF.

The gene calls are TRBV19 and TRBJ2-7; 8 bases agree with TRBD1. Germline CDR1 and CDR2: LNHDA and SQIVND (reference sequence). V lost 5 bases to trimming and J lost 3 bases; unmatched junction nucleotides: 6. The length of the CDR3 is 14 residues. Here the CDR3 reads CASSPRTGNYEQYF. CDR3 DNA sequence: TGTGCCAGTAGTCCTCGGACAGGGAACTACGAGCAGTACTTC.

The chain combines TRBV7-6 with TRBJ2-1, with TRBD2 matching 9 bases. Germline V CDR1 and CDR2: SGHVS, FNYEAQ. After removal of 5 bases from V and 0 bases from J, the junction contained 2 bases not matched to a gene. The CDR3 contains 15 residues. CDR3 nucleotides: TGTGCCAGCAGCCTTAGCGGGAGCTCCTACAATGAGCAGTTCTTC. Its protein product is CASSLSGSSYNEQFF.

This clone was picked up one time. The V call is TRBV10-2, the J call TRBJ1-5; the D gene is possibly TRBD1 (6 bases). Germline CDR1 is WSHSY and CDR2 is SAAADI. The CDR3 sequence is 14 residues long. Trimming shortened V by 6 bases and J by 0 bases, and 9 bases separated the two germline ends. CDR3 DNA sequence: TGCGCCAGCAGGGGGGACATTAGCAATCAGCCCCAGCATTTT. This translates into CASRGDISNQPQHF.

V and J are TRBV28 and TRBJ2-3, with 7 bases aligning to TRBD2. V trimming: 4 bases; J trimming: 8 bases; junction bases outside the gene matches: 12. This CDR3 has 15 amino acids. CDR1 and CDR2 from the germline V gene are MDHEN and SYDVKM. Here the CDR3 reads CASSSTAGVLFTQYF. The CDR3 DNA reads TGTGCCAGCAGTTCCACGGCGGGAGTACTCTTTACGCAGTATTTT.

The rearrangement uses TRBV4-2 and TRBJ2-1, with 9 bases that match TRBD2. The CDR3 is made up of 17 amino acids. Germline-derived CDR1 and CDR2 are LGHNA and YNFKEQ. With 0 bases clipped from V and 3 bases from J, the junction kept 6 bases outside the gene matches. The CDR3 DNA reads TGTGCCAGCAGCCAAGATGGGACTAGCTATGACTACAATGAGCAGTTCTTC. Amino acid sequence: CASSQDGTSYDYNEQFF.

This sequence joins TRBV5-1 and TRBJ2-1, with D maybe TRBD2 (6 bases). This CDR3 is built from 17 residues. Germline CDR1 and CDR2: SGHRS and YFSETQ. V was cut by 0 bases and J by 3 bases, with 16 bases left in between. The CDR3 DNA follows: TGCGCCAGCAGCTTGGAGACGGGAGATAGGGGCTACAATGAGCAGTTCTTC. Encoded protein: CASSLETGDRGYNEQFF.

The CDR3 DNA sequence: TGTGCCAGCAGCCAAACCTCCGGGTCGTACAATGAGCAGTTCTTC. Translated: CASSQTSGSYNEQFF. The chain uses TRBV3-1 (or the pseudogene TRBV3-2) and TRBJ2-1; D uncertain. Trimming took 2 bases from V and 4 from J, leaving 12 bases between them. The germline V gene has CDR1 LGHDT and CDR2 YNNKEL (reference sequence). The CDR3 loop spans 15 amino acids.

This clone was seen only a few times. The chain has TRBV3-1 (or the pseudogene TRBV3-2) and TRBJ2-5; TRBD1 might be the D (6 bases). V gave up 6 bases and J gave up 2 bases, with 13 bases separating them. Germline loops: CDR1 LGHDT, CDR2 YNNKEL (reference sequence). The CDR3 has 14 amino acids. This chain's CDR3 is CASSRTGSQETQYF. The CDR3 DNA sequence: TGTGCCAGCAGTCGAACAGGGTCTCAAGAGACCCAGTACTTC.

This chain connects TRBV5-1 to TRBJ2-2; D is possibly TRBD2 (5 bases). Germline assignment: CDR1 SGHRS and CDR2 YFSETQ. CDR3 length equals 16 residues. V was cut by 0 bases and J by 3 bases, with 12 bases left in between. Here the CDR3 DNA reads TGCGCCAGCAGCTTGGTTCTGGGAGTGGACACCGGGGAGCTGTTTTTT. Its protein product is CASSLVLGVDTGELFF. Supplemented by reference TRBV5-1 and TRBJ2-2, the full variable domain reads KAGVTQTPRYLIKTRGQQVTLSCSPISGHRSVSWYQQTPGQGLQFLFEYFSETQRNKGNFPGRFSGRQFSNSRSEMNVSTLELGDSALYLCASSLVLGVDTGELFFGEGSRLTVL.

As concerns this clone: One end of the junction varies from germline; a read error may be responsible. The genes are TRBV7-7 and TRBJ2-2; tentative D call: TRBD1 (5 bases). Germline V gene sequence: CDR1 SSHAT, CDR2 FNYEAQ (reference sequence). The CDR3 consists of 15 residues. The CDR3 DNA sequence: TGTGCTAGCAGCCCAACGACAGTGAACACCGGGGAGCTGTTTTTT. Its protein is CASSPTTVNTGELFF.

V is TRBV6-5 and J is TRBJ1-1; D perhaps matches TRBD1 (5 bases). Trimming shortened V by 2 bases and J by 1 base, and 11 bases separated the two germline ends. CDR3 size: 15 residues. Germline V CDR1 and CDR2: MNHEY, SVGAGI. The DNA of the CDR3 is TGTGCCAGCAGTTACGTGGGGGAGGGGAACACTGAAGCTTTCTTT. It yields the protein CASSYVGEGNTEAFF.

V gene TRBV28 combines with J gene TRBJ2-5, with 11 bases matching TRBD2. J gave up 5 bases and V 10 bases, and 6 bases lay outside the gene matches. This CDR3 contains 13 residues. From germline, CDR1 is MDHEN and CDR2 SYDVKM. This CDR3 is CATETSGAETQYF. The CDR3 DNA is TGTGCCACCGAGACTAGCGGGGCGGAGACCCAGTACTTC. Full variable domain (missing parts from reference TRBV28 and TRBJ2-5): DVKVTQSSRYLVKRTGEKVFLECVQDMDHENMFWYRQDPGLGLRLIYFSYDVKMKEKGDIPEGYSVSREKKERFSLILESASTNQTSMYLCATETSGAETQYFGPGTRLLVL.

The chain employs TRBV7-8 and TRBJ2-7; 13 nucleotides agree with TRBD2. Germline lookup yields CDR1 SGHVS and CDR2 FQNEAQ. Unmatched junction bases numbered 2, after V lost 4 bases and J lost 2 bases. The CDR3 runs 15 residues. DNA for the CDR3: TGTGCCAGCAGCTCAACTAGCGGGAGGGCCTACGAGCAGTACTTC. Amino acids: CASSSTSGRAYEQYF.

This chain uses TRBV18 with TRBJ1-1, with D tentatively TRBD1 (5 bases). The CDR3 length is 15 residues. Per the germline V gene, CDR1 is KGHSH and CDR2 is LQKENI. V was pared by 1 base and J by 6 bases, with 15 bases between. CDR3 nucleotide sequence: TGTGCCAGCTCACCACTAGCCGGGGGAACGGCTGAAGCTTTCTTT. This sequence encodes CASSPLAGGTAEAFF.

This chain links TRBV5-6 with TRBJ2-7; tentatively, D is TRBD1 (6 bases). V shed 4 bases and J shed 0 bases, with 14 bases lying between them. The CDR3 is 15 residues long. In germline, CDR1 is SGHDT, CDR2 YYEEEE. The CDR3 nucleotides are TGTGCCAGCAGCGTACCCGGGACACTCTCCTACGAGCAGTACTTC. It is translated as CASSVPGTLSYEQYF.

The chain combines TRBV19 with TRBJ1-1, with D unresolved. The V gene lost 1 base and the J gene lost 0 bases, with 3 bases spanning the gap. CDR1 is LNHDA and CDR2 is SQIVND in the germline V gene (reference sequence). The CDR3 is made up of 13 amino acids. CDR3 sequence reads: CASSIALNTEAFF. CDR3 in DNA: TGTGCCAGTAGTATAGCCTTGAACACTGAAGCTTTCTTT.

The chain has TRBV18 and TRBJ2-5; the D is unclear. The CDR3 is 14 residues long. The V gene lost 3 bases and the J gene lost 3 bases, with 11 bases spanning the gap. CDR1 and CDR2 from the germline V gene are KGHSH and LQKENI. CDR3 in amino acids: CASSPREPKETQYF. The DNA for the CDR3 is TGTGCCAGCTCACCTCGAGAACCAAAAGAGACCCAGTACTTC.

The chain employs TRBV3-1 (or the pseudogene TRBV3-2) and TRBJ2-7; tentative D call: TRBD2 (5 bases). V lost 0 bases to trimming and J lost 0 bases, with 9 bases between them. The germline V gene encodes CDR1 LGHDT and CDR2 YNNKEL (reference sequence). This CDR3 is 15 amino acids long. The CDR3, as DNA: TGTGCCAGCAGCCAAGATTTGACTACCTCCTACGAGCAGTACTTC. Its protein product is CASSQDLTTSYEQYF.

The genes are TRBV28 and TRBJ2-2; the D gene is possibly TRBD1 (6 bases). The CDR3 has 18 amino acids. CDR1 MDHEN and CDR2 SYDVKM come from the germline V gene. V dropped 1 base and J dropped 7 bases, with 22 bases sitting between them. The CDR3 here is CASSLYGWGHQTVGELFF. Written as DNA, the CDR3 is TGTGCCAGCAGTTTATATGGTTGGGGACACCAAACGGTCGGGGAGCTGTTTTTT.

This clone was seen only a few times. The rearrangement links TRBV15 to TRBJ1-2; TRBD1 aligns across 10 bases. With 6 bases clipped from V and 3 bases from J, the junction kept 19 bases outside the gene matches. Germline V CDR1 and CDR2: LNHNV, YYDKDF (reference sequence). The CDR3 is 19 residues long. Written as DNA, the CDR3 is TGTGCCACCAGAGGCCGTACCGGGACAGGGGCGAATGGATACTATGGCTACACCTTC. It encodes CATRGRTGTGANGYYGYTF.

V gene TRBV2 combines with J gene TRBJ2-3; D gene ambiguous. Germline V gives CDR1 SNHLY, CDR2 FYNNEI. The CDR3 has 13 residues. Trimming took off 7 bases at V and 2 bases at J, with 10 bases between the two ends. The CDR3 DNA reads as TGTGCCAGCACGGGTCACCTCACAGATACGCAGTATTTT. It codes for CASTGHLTDTQYF.